One T cell receptor beta chain is described in this entry. Other DNA sequences of this sample code for an identical CDR3. This sample was taken from a study of blood T cell repertoires in COVID-19. Looking at the study overall: Acute-phase and convalescent COVID-19 samples originated in the United States, Italy and Spain. PBMCs, B-cell-depleted T cells, or T cells provided the cDNA or gDNA that made up the material.

Authors' processing steps: Reference gene primer amplification in the assay estimated nucleated cell counts. Method: immunoSEQ multiplex PCR; TCRdb's copy keeps in-frame clones and lacks some. That table is the source of V, J and clone size, and D and trimming were worked out from the DNA. The top ten clones hold roughly 1.2% of a sample with around 63,000 clones, roughly 90% of them seen once. J was trimmed by 3 bases and V by 6 bases; bases with no gene match: 4. The CDR3 has 13 residues. Germline V lookup: CDR1 ENHRY, CDR2 SYGVKD. The origin of this receptor is a woman in her sixties or seventies with acute or convalescent COVID-19. The V call is TRBV10-3, the J call TRBJ1-2; TRBD1 matches at 7 bases. Sequenced material: peripheral blood. The CDR3 region is CAISRQGDYGYTF. The CDR3 DNA reads TGTGCCATCAGCCGACAGGGAGACTATGGCTACACCTTC.